This T cell receptor (beta chain) came from a study of regulatory T cells in long-lasting Graves disease. Study-wide findings and caveats: Repertoires from persistent disease leaned toward TRBV28, TRBJ1-2 and TRBJ2-5. Owing to a sample size that was small, accuracy may have been reduced.

Building the TCR beta libraries relied on iRepertoire HTBI primers, and CDR3 regions underwent Arm-PCR. Each CDR3 protein is one row after TCRdb ran MiXCR on the multiplex PCR reads. The sample has some 470,000 distinct CDR3 sequences; roughly 21% are singletons. Sample time point: persistent/refractory GD, antithyroid drugs over 5 years with positive TRAb. PBMC-derived RNA was used for the TCR library. Clinicians diagnosed Graves' disease using American Thyroid Association guidelines. A roughly 10-milliliter sample of peripheral blood was drawn into EDTA tubes. The germline V gene has CDR1 LGHDT and CDR2 YNNKEL (reference sequence). Trimming pared 6 bases from V and 10 bases from J, leaving 12 bases between. This CDR3 spans 12 amino acids. This clonotype was seen ten or more times. Its cognate antigen is unknown.

This chain links TRBV3-1 with TRBJ1-4; maybe TRBD1 (5 bases). This clonotype was obtained from a female donor with Graves disease. Sequences were derived from peripheral blood mononuclear cells (PBMCs), sampled when the disease was refractory, from a patient treated with antithyroid drugs. CDR3 sequence (DNA): TGTGCCAGCAGATTCAGGGAAGGAAAACTGTTTTTT. Its translation: CASRFREGKLFF.